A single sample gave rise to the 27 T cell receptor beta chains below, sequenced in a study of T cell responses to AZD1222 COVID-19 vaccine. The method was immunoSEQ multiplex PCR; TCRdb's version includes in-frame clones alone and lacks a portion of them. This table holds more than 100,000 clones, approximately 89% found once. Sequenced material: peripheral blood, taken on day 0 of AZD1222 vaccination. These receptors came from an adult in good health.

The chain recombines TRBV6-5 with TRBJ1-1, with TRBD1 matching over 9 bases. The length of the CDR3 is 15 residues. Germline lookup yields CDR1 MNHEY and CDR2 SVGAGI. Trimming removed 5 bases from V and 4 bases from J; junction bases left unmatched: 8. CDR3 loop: CASSRVQGARTEAFF. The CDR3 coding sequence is TGTGCCAGCAGTCGCGTACAGGGGGCGCGCACTGAAGCTTTCTTT.

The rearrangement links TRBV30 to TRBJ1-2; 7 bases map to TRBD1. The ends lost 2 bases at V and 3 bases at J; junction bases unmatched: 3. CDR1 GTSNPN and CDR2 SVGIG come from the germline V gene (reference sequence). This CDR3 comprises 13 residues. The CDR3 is CAWSLQGYYGYTF. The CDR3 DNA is TGTGCCTGGAGTCTACAGGGGTACTATGGCTACACCTTC.

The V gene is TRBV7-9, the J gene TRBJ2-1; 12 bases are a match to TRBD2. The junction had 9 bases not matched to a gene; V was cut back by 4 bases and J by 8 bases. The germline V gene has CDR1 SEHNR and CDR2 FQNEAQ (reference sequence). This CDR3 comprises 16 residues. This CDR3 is CASSSASGGAGHEQFF. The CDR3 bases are TGTGCCAGCAGCTCCGCTAGCGGGGGGGCCGGTCATGAGCAGTTCTTC.

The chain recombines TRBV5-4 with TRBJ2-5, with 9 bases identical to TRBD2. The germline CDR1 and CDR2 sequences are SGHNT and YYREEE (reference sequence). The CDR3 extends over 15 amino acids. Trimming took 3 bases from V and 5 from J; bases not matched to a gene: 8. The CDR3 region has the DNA TGTGCCAGCAGCTCCCGGGGACTAGCTAGGGAGACCCAGTACTTC. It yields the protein CASSSRGLARETQYF.

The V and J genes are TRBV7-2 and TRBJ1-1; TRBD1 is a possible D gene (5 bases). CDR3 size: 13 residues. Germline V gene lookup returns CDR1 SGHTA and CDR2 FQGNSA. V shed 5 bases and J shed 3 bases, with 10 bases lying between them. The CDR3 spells CASSQGTYTEAFF. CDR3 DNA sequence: TGTGCCAGCAGCCAAGGGACCTACACTGAAGCTTTCTTT.

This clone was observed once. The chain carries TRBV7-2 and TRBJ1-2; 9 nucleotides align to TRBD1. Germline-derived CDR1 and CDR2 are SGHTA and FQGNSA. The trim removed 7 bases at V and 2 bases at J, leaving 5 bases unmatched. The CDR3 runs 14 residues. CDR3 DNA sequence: TGTGCCAGCACCCTAACAGGGGGCAACTATGGCTACACCTTC. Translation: CASTLTGGNYGYTF.

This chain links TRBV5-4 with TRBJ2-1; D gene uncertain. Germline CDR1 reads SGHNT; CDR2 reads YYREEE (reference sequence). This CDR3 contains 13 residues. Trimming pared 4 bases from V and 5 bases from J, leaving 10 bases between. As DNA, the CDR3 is TGTGCCAGCAGCCCCGACTGGAACAATGAGCAGTTCTTC. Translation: CASSPDWNNEQFF.

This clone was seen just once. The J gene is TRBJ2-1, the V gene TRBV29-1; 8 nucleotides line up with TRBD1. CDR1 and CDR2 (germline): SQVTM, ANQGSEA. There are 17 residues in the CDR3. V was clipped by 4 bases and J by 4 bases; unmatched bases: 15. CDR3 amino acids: CSVGPIWTGMGYNEQFF. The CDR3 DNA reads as TGCAGCGTTGGCCCGATCTGGACAGGGATGGGATACAATGAGCAGTTCTTC.

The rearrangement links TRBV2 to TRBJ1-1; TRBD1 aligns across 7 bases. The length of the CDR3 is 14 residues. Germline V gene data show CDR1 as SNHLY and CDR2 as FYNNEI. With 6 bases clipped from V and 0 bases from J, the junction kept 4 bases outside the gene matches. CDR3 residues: CASRVGGVNTEAFF. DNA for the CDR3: TGTGCCAGCAGGGTAGGGGGCGTGAACACTGAAGCTTTCTTT.

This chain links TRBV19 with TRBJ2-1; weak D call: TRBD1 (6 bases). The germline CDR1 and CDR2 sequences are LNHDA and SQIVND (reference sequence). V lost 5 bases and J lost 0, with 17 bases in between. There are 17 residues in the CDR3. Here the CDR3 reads CASSLRTALSSYNEQFF. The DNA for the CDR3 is TGTGCCAGTAGTTTAAGGACAGCCTTAAGCTCCTACAATGAGCAGTTCTTC.

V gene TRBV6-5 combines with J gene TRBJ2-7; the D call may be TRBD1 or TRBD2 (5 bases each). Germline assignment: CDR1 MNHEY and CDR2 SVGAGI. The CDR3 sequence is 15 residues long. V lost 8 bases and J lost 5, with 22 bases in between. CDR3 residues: CASSRDRLSVDEQYF. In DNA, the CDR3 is TGTGCCAGCTCCCGGGACCGTTTGTCCGTAGACGAGCAGTACTTC.

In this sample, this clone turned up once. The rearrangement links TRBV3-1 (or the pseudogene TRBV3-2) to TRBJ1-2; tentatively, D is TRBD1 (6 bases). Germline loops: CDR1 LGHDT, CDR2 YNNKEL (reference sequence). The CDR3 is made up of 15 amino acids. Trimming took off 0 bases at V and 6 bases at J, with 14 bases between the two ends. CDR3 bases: TGTGCCAGCAGCCAAGACCATGAGGGGGTGGATGGCTACACCTTC. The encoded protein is CASSQDHEGVDGYTF.

CDR3 sequence reads: CASGGPSNYGYTF. CDR3 coding DNA: TGTGCCAGCGGCGGGCCTTCTAACTATGGCTACACCTTC. The chain recombines TRBV19 with TRBJ1-2; unclear D gene. The germline V gene encodes CDR1 LNHDA and CDR2 SQIVND (reference sequence). CDR3 length: 13 amino acids. Trimming cost V 9 bases and J 0 bases, with 11 bases left between them. Full variable domain (missing parts from reference TRBV19 and TRBJ1-2): DGGITQSPKYLFRKEGQNVTLSCEQNLNHDAMYWYRQDPGQGLRLIYYSQIVNDFQKGDIAEGYSVSREKKESFPLTVTSAQKNPTAFYLCASGGPSNYGYTFGSGTRLTVV.

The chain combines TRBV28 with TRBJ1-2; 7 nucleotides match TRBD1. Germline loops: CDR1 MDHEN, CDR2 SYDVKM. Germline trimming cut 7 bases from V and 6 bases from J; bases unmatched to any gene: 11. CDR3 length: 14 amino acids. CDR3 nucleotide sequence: TGTGCCAGCACCCAGGGGGGGGTGTCGGATGGCTACACCTTC. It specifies CASTQGGVSDGYTF.

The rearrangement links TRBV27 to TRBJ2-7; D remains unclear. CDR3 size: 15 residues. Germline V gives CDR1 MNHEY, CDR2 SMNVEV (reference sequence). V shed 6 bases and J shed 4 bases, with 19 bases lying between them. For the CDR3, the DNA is TGTGCCAGCAGGGGCCAAGAAGGGCGCGGTTACGAGCAGTACTTC. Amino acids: CASRGQEGRGYEQYF.

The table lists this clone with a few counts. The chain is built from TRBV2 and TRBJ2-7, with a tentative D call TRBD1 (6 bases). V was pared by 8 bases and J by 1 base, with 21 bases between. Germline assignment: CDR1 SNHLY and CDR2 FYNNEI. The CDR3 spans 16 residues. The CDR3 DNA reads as TGTGCCAGCGCCGACACCGTGGGACACGGATCCTACGAGCAGTACTTC. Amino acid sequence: CASADTVGHGSYEQYF.

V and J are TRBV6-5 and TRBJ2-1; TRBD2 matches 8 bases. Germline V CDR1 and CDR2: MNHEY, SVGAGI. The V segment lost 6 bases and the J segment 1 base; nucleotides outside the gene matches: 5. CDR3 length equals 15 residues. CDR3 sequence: CASRLLAGSYNEQFF. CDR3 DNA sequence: TGTGCCAGCAGACTATTAGCGGGGTCCTACAATGAGCAGTTCTTC.

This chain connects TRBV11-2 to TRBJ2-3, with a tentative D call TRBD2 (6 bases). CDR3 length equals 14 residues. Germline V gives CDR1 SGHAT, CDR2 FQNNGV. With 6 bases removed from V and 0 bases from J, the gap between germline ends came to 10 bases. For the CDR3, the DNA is TGTGCCAGCAGAGGTCGGGGGAGCACAGATACGCAGTATTTT. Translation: CASRGRGSTDTQYF.

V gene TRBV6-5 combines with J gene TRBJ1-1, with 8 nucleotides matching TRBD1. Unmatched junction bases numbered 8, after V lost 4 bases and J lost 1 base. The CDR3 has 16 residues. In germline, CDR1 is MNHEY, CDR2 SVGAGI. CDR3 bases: TGTGCCAGCAGTTTCATACCCGGGACAGGGAACACTGAAGCTTTCTTT. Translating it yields CASSFIPGTGNTEAFF.

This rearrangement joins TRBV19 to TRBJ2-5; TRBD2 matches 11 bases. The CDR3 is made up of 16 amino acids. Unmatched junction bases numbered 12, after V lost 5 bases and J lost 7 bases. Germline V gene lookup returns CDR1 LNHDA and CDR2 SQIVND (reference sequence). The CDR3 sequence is CASSGLAGGGVVTQYF. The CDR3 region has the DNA TGTGCCAGTAGTGGCCTAGCGGGAGGCGGGGTTGTGACCCAGTACTTC.

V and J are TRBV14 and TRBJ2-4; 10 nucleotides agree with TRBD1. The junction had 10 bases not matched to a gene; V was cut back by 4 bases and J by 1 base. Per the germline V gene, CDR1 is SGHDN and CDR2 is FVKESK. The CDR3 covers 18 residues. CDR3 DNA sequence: TGTGCCAGCAGCCCCGGAAACGGACAGGGGGGGGCCAAAAACATTCAGTACTTC. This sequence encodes CASSPGNGQGGAKNIQYF. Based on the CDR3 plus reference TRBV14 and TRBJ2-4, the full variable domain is EAGVTQFPSHSVIEKGQTVTLRCDPISGHDNLYWYRRVMGKEIKFLLHFVKESKQDESGMPNNRFLAERTGGTYSTLKVQPAELEDSGVYFCASSPGNGQGGAKNIQYFGAGTRLSVL.

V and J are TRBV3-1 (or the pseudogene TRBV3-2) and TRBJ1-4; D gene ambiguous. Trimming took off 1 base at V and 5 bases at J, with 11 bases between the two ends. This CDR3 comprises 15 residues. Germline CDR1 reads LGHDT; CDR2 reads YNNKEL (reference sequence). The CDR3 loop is CASSQVASGNEKLFF. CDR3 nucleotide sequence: TGTGCCAGCAGCCAAGTGGCGTCAGGAAATGAAAAACTGTTTTTT.

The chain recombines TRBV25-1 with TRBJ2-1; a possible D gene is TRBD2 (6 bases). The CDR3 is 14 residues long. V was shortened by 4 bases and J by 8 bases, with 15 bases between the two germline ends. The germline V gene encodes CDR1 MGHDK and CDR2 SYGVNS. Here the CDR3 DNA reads TGTGCCAGCAGTGGGGCGGGAATCTGGGATGAGCAGTTCTTC. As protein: CASSGAGIWDEQFF.

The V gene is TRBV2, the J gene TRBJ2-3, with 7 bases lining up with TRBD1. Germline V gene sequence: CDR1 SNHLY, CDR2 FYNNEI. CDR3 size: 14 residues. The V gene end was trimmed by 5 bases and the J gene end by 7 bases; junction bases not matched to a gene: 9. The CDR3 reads CASSTGTENNTQYF. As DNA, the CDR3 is TGTGCCAGCAGTACCGGGACAGAGAACAATACGCAGTATTTT.

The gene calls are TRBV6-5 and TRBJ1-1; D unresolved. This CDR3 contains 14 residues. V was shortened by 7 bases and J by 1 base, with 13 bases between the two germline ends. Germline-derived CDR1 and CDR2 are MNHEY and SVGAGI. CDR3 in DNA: TGTGCCAGCATCCCCATCAGCGGGAACACTGAAGCTTTCTTT. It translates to CASIPISGNTEAFF.

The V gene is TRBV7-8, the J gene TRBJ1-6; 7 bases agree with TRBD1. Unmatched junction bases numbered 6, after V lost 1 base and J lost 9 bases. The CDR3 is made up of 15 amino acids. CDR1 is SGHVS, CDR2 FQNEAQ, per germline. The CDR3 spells CASSLGEGARSPLHF. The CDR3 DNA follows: TGTGCCAGCAGCTTAGGCGAGGGGGCGCGTTCACCCCTCCACTTT.

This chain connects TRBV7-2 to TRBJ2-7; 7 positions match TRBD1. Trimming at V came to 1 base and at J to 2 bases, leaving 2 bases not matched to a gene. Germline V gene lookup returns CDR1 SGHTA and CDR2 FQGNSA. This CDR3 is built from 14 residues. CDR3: CASSLGQGAYEQYF. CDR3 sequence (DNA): TGTGCCAGCAGCTTAGGCCAGGGGGCCTACGAGCAGTACTTC.